The 10 T cell receptor beta chains reported below all come from one sample, sequenced in a study of spatial heterogeneity in lung cancer. Time point indicated: sample taken at primary tumor resection. In each case, whole RNA from tumor, nontumor lung or frozen PBMC was sequenced unsorted. TCRdb reprocessed the 5' RACE reads with MiXCR, giving one entry per CDR3 protein. The table records around 75,000 distinct CDR3 sequences, approximately 12% of them present only once. The sample consisted of PBMCs, taken at surgery. All receptors come from a male donor with early-stage non-small cell lung cancer.

This clonotype was seen ten or more times. The V gene is TRBV27, the J gene TRBJ1-1; TRBD1 might be the D (6 bases). V was trimmed by 0 bases and J by 0 bases, leaving 8 bases between them. This CDR3 has 15 amino acids. The V gene's germline CDR1 is MNHEY and CDR2 SMNVEV (reference sequence). The CDR3: CASSLSGTMNTEAFF. The CDR3 nucleotides read TGTGCCAGCAGTTTATCGGGGACAATGAACACTGAAGCTTTCTTT.

This clonotype has ten or more counts. The chain combines TRBV11-2 with TRBJ1-1; no definite D call. The CDR3 runs to 13 residues. Germline V lookup: CDR1 SGHAT, CDR2 FQNNGV. V gave up 5 bases and J gave up 5 bases, with 12 bases separating them. The CDR3 is CASSQNWWTEAFF. The CDR3 nucleotides are TGTGCCAGCAGCCAAAACTGGTGGACTGAAGCTTTCTTT.

The chain recombines TRBV27 with TRBJ1-3; a possible D gene is TRBD1 (6 bases). The CDR3 sequence is 14 residues long. V was shortened by 6 bases and J by 4 bases, with 13 bases between the two germline ends. The germline gives CDR1 MNHEY, CDR2 SMNVEV (reference sequence). The CDR3 here is CASRKGTTGNTIYF. The CDR3 DNA reads TGTGCCAGCAGGAAAGGGACAACAGGAAACACCATATATTTT.

The chain carries TRBV4-3 and TRBJ2-1; TRBD2 might be the D (5 bases). The ends were cut back, 3 bases at V and 2 bases at J, with 17 bases in the middle. Germline loops: CDR1 LGHNA, CDR2 YSLEER. This CDR3 is built from 17 residues. This CDR3 reads CASSQVWASNTYNEQFF. Here the CDR3 DNA reads TGCGCCAGCAGCCAGGTCTGGGCTAGCAACACCTACAATGAGCAGTTCTTC.

In its sample, this clonotype was seen many times. The chain couples TRBV7-6 to TRBJ2-3; tentatively, D is TRBD2 (7 bases). Trimming removed 4 bases at V and 2 bases at J, with 16 bases between. The CDR3 totals 16 residues. Germline CDR1 is SGHVS and CDR2 is FNYEAQ. CDR3 protein: CASSWTAGRSTDTQYF. CDR3 sequence (DNA): TGTGCCAGCAGCTGGACAGCGGGAAGGTCCACAGATACGCAGTATTTT.

In its sample, this clonotype was seen a few times. The rearrangement uses TRBV7-9 and TRBJ2-7; D gene unclear. This CDR3 has 13 residues. The germline V and J ends were trimmed by 2 bases and 3 bases, with 8 bases remaining between them. Per the germline V gene, CDR1 is SEHNR and CDR2 is FQNEAQ (reference sequence). CDR3 nucleotide sequence: TGTGCCAGCAGCTTAAGGGTAAACTACGAGCAGTACTTC. It codes for CASSLRVNYEQYF.

This clonotype was counted at least ten times. This rearrangement joins TRBV7-2 to TRBJ1-5; possibly TRBD1 for D (5 bases). Per germline, CDR1 SGHTA and CDR2 FQGNSA. The CDR3 runs 14 residues. Trimming took 2 bases from V and 6 from J, leaving 11 bases between them. The CDR3 reads CASSLSGAGQPQHF. CDR3 DNA: TGTGCCAGCAGCTTATCTGGGGCCGGTCAGCCCCAGCATTTT. The whole variable domain, filled in from reference TRBV7-2 and TRBJ1-5, reads GAGVSQSPSNKVTEKGKDVELRCDPISGHTALYWYRQSLGQGLEFLIYFQGNSAPDKSGLPSDRFSAERTGGSVSTLTIQRTQQEDSAVYLCASSLSGAGQPQHFGDGTRLSIL.

This clonotype was detected only a few times. The rearrangement links TRBV20-1 to TRBJ1-2; tentative D call: TRBD1 (5 bases). The V gene's germline CDR1 is DFQATT and CDR2 SNEGSKA (reference sequence). V lost 2 bases to trimming and J lost 2 bases, with 18 bases between them. This CDR3 is built from 16 residues. CDR3: CSARPYPWGSNYGYTF. CDR3 DNA sequence: TGCAGTGCTAGACCTTATCCCTGGGGCTCGAACTATGGCTACACCTTC.

This clonotype turned up a few times. V gene TRBV20-1 combines with J gene TRBJ2-3, with TRBD1 matching 9 bases. The CDR3 is 14 residues long. Germline V gene sequence: CDR1 DFQATT, CDR2 SNEGSKA (reference sequence). With V trimmed by 3 bases and J by 2 bases, 3 bases remained unmatched. The CDR3 region is CSARGTGFTDTQYF. CDR3 in DNA: TGCAGTGCTAGGGGGACAGGGTTCACAGATACGCAGTATTTT.

This clonotype was detected ten times or more. The rearrangement joins TRBV2 to TRBJ1-2, with TRBD1 identical over 12 bases. V was pared by 5 bases and J by 11 bases, with 9 bases of the junction left unmatched. Germline V gene lookup returns CDR1 SNHLY and CDR2 FYNNEI. The CDR3 length is 14 residues. The CDR3 DNA reads as TGTGCCAGCAGTCCATTTCCGGGACAGGGGGCATACACCTTC. As protein: CASSPFPGQGAYTF.